One sample yielded the 21 T cell receptor beta chains listed below, sequenced in a study of T cell responses to AZD1222 COVID-19 vaccine. The data were produced by immunoSEQ multiplex PCR, yet TCRdb's version contains in-frame clones alone and is incomplete. The table shows about 130,000 clones, with over 75% occurring only once. Specimen: peripheral blood, collected on day 0 of AZD1222 vaccination. The source of these receptors is an adult in good health.

The chain is built from TRBV5-1 and TRBJ1-2, with 7 bases lining up with TRBD1. CDR3 length: 14 residues. Germline V CDR1 and CDR2: SGHRS, YFSETQ. J lost 3 bases, V lost 3 bases, and 5 bases had no gene match. The CDR3: CASSSEGQYYGYTF. Here the CDR3 DNA reads TGCGCCAGCAGCTCCGAGGGACAGTACTATGGCTACACCTTC.

The chain carries TRBV5-8 and TRBJ2-3; D call uncertain. V was clipped by 0 bases and J by 0 bases, with 8 bases between them. Germline V gene lookup returns CDR1 SGHTS and CDR2 YDEGEE. CDR3 length: 15 amino acids. The DNA of the CDR3 is TGTGCCAGCAGCTTGGGGAAGAGTAGCACAGATACGCAGTATTTT. Encoded protein: CASSLGKSSTDTQYF. The complete variable domain, with remaining parts taken from reference TRBV5-8 and TRBJ2-3, reads EAGVTQSPTHLIKTRGQQATLRCSPISGHTSVYWYQQALGLGLQFLLWYDEGEERNRGNFPPRFSGRQFPNYSSELNVNALELEDSALYLCASSLGKSSTDTQYFGPGTRLTVL.

The gene calls are TRBV7-9 and TRBJ1-3, with a possible D match to TRBD1 (6 bases). V lost 2 bases and J lost 0, with 20 bases in between. Germline-derived CDR1 and CDR2 are SEHNR and FQNEAQ (reference sequence). The length of the CDR3 is 19 residues. CDR3 coding DNA: TGTGCCAGCAGCTTAAACTCCGTTGAGGGACAAAGCTCTGGAAACACCATATATTTT. The encoded protein is CASSLNSVEGQSSGNTIYF.

This sequence joins TRBV4-3 and TRBJ1-1; TRBD1 matches 9 bases. This CDR3 is built from 15 residues. Germline V gene sequence: CDR1 LGHNA, CDR2 YSLEER. The V gene end was trimmed by 3 bases and the J gene end by 4 bases; junction bases not matched to a gene: 6. CDR3 in amino acids: CASSQGDRVFTEAFF. CDR3 DNA sequence: TGCGCCAGCAGCCAGGGGGACAGGGTCTTCACTGAAGCTTTCTTT.

The J gene is TRBJ2-6, the V gene TRBV5-4, with D uncertain. Germline CDR1 reads SGHNT; CDR2 reads YYREEE (reference sequence). The CDR3 is made up of 17 amino acids. V lost 1 base to trimming and J lost 2 bases, with 13 bases between them. CDR3: CASSLNGVSPGANVLTF. The CDR3 DNA follows: TGTGCCAGCAGCTTGAATGGGGTTAGCCCTGGGGCCAACGTCCTGACTTTC. Together with reference TRBV5-4 and TRBJ2-6, the CDR3 gives the full variable domain: ETGVTQSPTHLIKTRGQQVTLRCSSQSGHNTVSWYQQALGQGPQFIFQYYREEENGRGNFPPRFSGLQFPNYSSELNVNALELDDSALYLCASSLNGVSPGANVLTFGAGSRLTVL.

This clone was detected only once. The rearrangement links TRBV24-1 to TRBJ1-2; D perhaps matches TRBD1 (5 bases). CDR3 length: 16 residues. The germline V gene has CDR1 KGHDR and CDR2 SFDVKD. Trimming removed 3 bases from V and 5 bases from J, with 18 bases in between. CDR3 loop: CATSDRSVGGLYGYTF. CDR3 DNA: TGTGCCACCAGTGATCGCTCGGTGGGGGGACTTTATGGCTACACCTTC.

The chain links TRBV7-2 to TRBJ1-2, with TRBD1 matching 8 bases. Germline V gene lookup returns CDR1 SGHTA and CDR2 FQGNSA. The V segment lost 4 bases and the J segment 2 bases; nucleotides outside the gene matches: 3. The CDR3 runs 14 residues. For the CDR3, the DNA is TGTGCCAGCAGCTGGGACAGGAACAACTATGGCTACACCTTC. Protein: CASSWDRNNYGYTF. The variable domain in full, with the rest retrieved from reference TRBV7-2 and TRBJ1-2, is GAGVSQSPSNKVTEKGKDVELRCDPISGHTALYWYRQSLGQGLEFLIYFQGNSAPDKSGLPSDRFSAERTGGSVSTLTIQRTQQEDSAVYLCASSWDRNNYGYTFGSGTRLTVV.

CDR3 amino acids: CAISERGTANTEAFF. The CDR3 DNA reads TGTGCCATCAGTGAACGAGGGACAGCGAACACTGAAGCTTTCTTT. The chain recombines TRBV10-3 with TRBJ1-1, with 7 nucleotides matching TRBD1. Germline V CDR1 and CDR2: ENHRY, SYGVKD. The length of the CDR3 is 15 residues. The J segment lost 1 base and the V segment lost 3 bases, leaving 5 bases of the junction unmatched.

The V gene is TRBV11-2, the J gene TRBJ1-1, with D unresolved. Germline V lookup: CDR1 SGHAT, CDR2 FQNNGV. V shed 4 bases and J shed 9 bases, with 12 bases lying between them. The CDR3 is made up of 12 amino acids. The CDR3 nucleotides are TGTGCCAGCAGCTACCGGCACCCCCAAGCTTTCTTT. It codes for CASSYRHPQAFF.

CDR3 nucleotide sequence: TGCGCCAGCAGCCAAGATAGGGGGTGGTCCTACGAGCAGTACTTC. Residues: CASSQDRGWSYEQYF. The chain is built from TRBV4-1 and TRBJ2-7; maybe TRBD1 (6 bases). CDR1 and CDR2 (germline): MGHRA, YSYEKL. This CDR3 has 15 amino acids. Trimming stripped 0 bases from V and 1 base from J, with 10 bases between.

The chain links TRBV30 to TRBJ1-5; no definite D call. V shed 3 bases and J shed 0 bases, with 9 bases lying between them. The CDR3 totals 14 residues. From germline, CDR1 is GTSNPN and CDR2 SVGIG (reference sequence). The chain's CDR3 is CAWSRGYSNQPQHF. CDR3 DNA: TGTGCCTGGAGCCGGGGTTATAGCAATCAGCCCCAGCATTTT. Combining the CDR3 with reference TRBV30 and TRBJ1-5 gives the whole variable domain SQTIHQWPATLVQPVGSPLSLECTVEGTSNPNLYWYRQAAGRGLQLLFYSVGIGQISSEVPQNLSASRPQDRQFILSSKKLLLSDSGFYLCAWSRGYSNQPQHFGDGTRLSIL.

In regard to this clone: The identical CDR3 is also encoded by other nucleotide sequences in the sample. The rearrangement joins TRBV9 to TRBJ2-2; 7 bases fit TRBD1. The CDR3 extends over 15 amino acids. The germline V gene encodes CDR1 SGDLS and CDR2 YYNGEE. V gave up 3 bases and J gave up 1 base; unmatched junction bases: 3. The CDR3 sequence is CASSGQGVNTGELFF. CDR3 bases: TGTGCCAGCAGCGGACAGGGAGTGAACACCGGGGAGCTGTTTTTT.

The V call is TRBV28, the J call TRBJ1-5; tentative D call: TRBD1 (6 bases). Between the trimmed V and J ends, which lost 6 bases and 4 bases, there was a span of 10 bases. The CDR3 totals 13 residues. Germline V lookup: CDR1 MDHEN, CDR2 SYDVKM. This chain's CDR3 is CASSETGNQPQHF. CDR3 coding DNA: TGTGCCAGCAGCGAAACAGGGAATCAGCCCCAGCATTTT.

This rearrangement joins TRBV10-1 to TRBJ1-2; D is unclear. The CDR3 totals 13 residues. V lost 3 bases to trimming and J lost 4 bases, with 9 bases between them. Germline V gene lookup returns CDR1 WNHNN and CDR2 SYGVQD (reference sequence). As DNA, the CDR3 is TGCGCCAGCAGTGACGACTCGCCCTATGGCTACACCTTC. This translates into CASSDDSPYGYTF.

The chain links TRBV3-1 (or the pseudogene TRBV3-2) to TRBJ2-7, with 15 nucleotides matching TRBD2. The CDR3 sequence is 19 residues long. With V trimmed by 4 bases and J by 6 bases, 16 bases remained unmatched. Germline V gives CDR1 LGHDT, CDR2 YNNKEL (reference sequence). The CDR3 loop reads CASSPFGLAGGLSVVEQYF. The DNA of the CDR3 is TGTGCCAGCAGCCCCTTTGGACTAGCGGGGGGGCTCTCCGTAGTCGAGCAGTACTTC.

J is TRBJ2-7 and V is TRBV30; no clear D. The CDR3 contains 12 residues. CDR1 and CDR2 from the germline V gene are GTSNPN and SVGIG (reference sequence). Deletions cut 1 base from V and 3 bases from J, with 7 bases between. Here the CDR3 DNA reads TGTGCCTGGAGTGGGCTGGACTACGAGCAGTACTTC. It codes for CAWSGLDYEQYF.

In DNA, the CDR3 is TGTGCCAGCTCACCACGGGTCAGTTTCCTAGCCGTATCGAACACCGGGGAGCTGTTTTTT. Amino acids: CASSPRVSFLAVSNTGELFF. This chain connects TRBV18 to TRBJ2-2, with D possibly TRBD2 on 5 matching bases. The CDR3 sequence is 20 residues long. The V and J ends lost 1 base and 0 bases respectively, with 21 bases between them. In germline, CDR1 is KGHSH, CDR2 LQKENI.

The chain employs TRBV5-1 and TRBJ2-1; D might be TRBD2 (5 bases). The CDR3 has 13 amino acids. V lost 4 bases, J lost 0 bases, and 5 bases lay in between. Germline CDR1 SGHRS, CDR2 YFSETQ. For the CDR3, the DNA is TGCGCCAGCAGCGGGAGCTCCTACAATGAGCAGTTCTTC. It specifies CASSGSSYNEQFF.

This clone was seen a few times. The J gene is TRBJ2-5, the V gene TRBV7-9; the D is unclear. V lost 0 bases and J 5 bases, leaving 7 bases between the germline ends. The length of the CDR3 is 13 residues. CDR1 is SEHNR, CDR2 FQNEAQ, per germline (reference sequence). DNA for the CDR3: TGTGCCAGCAGCTTAGCGGGTGGGGAGACCCAGTACTTC. Encoded protein: CASSLAGGETQYF.

This rearrangement joins TRBV29-1 to TRBJ2-1; D is unclear. Trimming took off 7 bases at V and 5 bases at J, with 6 bases between the two ends. The germline V gene encodes CDR1 SQVTM and CDR2 ANQGSEA. The CDR3 length is 10 residues. CDR3 nucleotides: TGCAGCGCTAAAAACAATGAGCAGTTCTTC. Amino acids: CSAKNNEQFF.

The chain carries TRBV4-2 and TRBJ2-5; the match to TRBD2 covers 7 bases. CDR3 size: 15 residues. Germline V lookup: CDR1 LGHNA, CDR2 YNFKEQ. V lost 0 bases and J lost 0; bases outside the gene matches: 1. The CDR3 DNA reads TGTGCCAGCAGCCAAGAGGGGGGGAACCAAGAGACCCAGTACTTC. As protein: CASSQEGGNQETQYF.